This TCR beta chain derives from a study of low-dose radiotherapy and immunotherapy resistance in tumors. Overall study context: A dose of 0.5 Gy per fraction was delivered to Cohort 1 every 2 weeks, for a total of 6.5 Gy. The 200 mg/m2 dose of intravenous cyclophosphamide was given every two weeks, one day before radiation and immunotherapy.

This clonotype was counted many times. First-strand cDNA relied on TRAV- and TRBV-specific primers spanning alpha and beta chains. TCRs were amplified for roughly 20 PCR cycles with a constant-region primer and V-primer adapter. Isolated mRNA underwent amplification by in vitro transcription. Each CDR3 protein is one row after TCRdb ran MiXCR on the reads. Counted here are 80,000 to 95,000 distinct CDR3 sequences, more than 8% occurring once; the ten biggest clones make up about 1%. Time point reported: before trial treatment. The donors, trial participants, received nivolumab, ipilimumab, aspirin, low-dose cyclophosphamide and low-dose radiotherapy. In germline, CDR1 is SEHNR, CDR2 FQNEAQ (reference sequence). CDR3 length: 15 residues. The V end lost 4 bases, the J end lost 6 bases, and 16 bases lay between the germline ends.

The receptor's source is a male donor with prostate cancer. The sequences come from PBMCs, collected before treatment. The rearrangement joins TRBV7-9 to TRBJ2-1; the D call may be TRBD1 or TRBD2 (6 bases each). CDR3 coding DNA: TGTGCCAGCAGCTCCCTTGCGGGACAAAGCAATGAGCAGTTCTTC. This gives the protein CASSSLAGQSNEQFF.